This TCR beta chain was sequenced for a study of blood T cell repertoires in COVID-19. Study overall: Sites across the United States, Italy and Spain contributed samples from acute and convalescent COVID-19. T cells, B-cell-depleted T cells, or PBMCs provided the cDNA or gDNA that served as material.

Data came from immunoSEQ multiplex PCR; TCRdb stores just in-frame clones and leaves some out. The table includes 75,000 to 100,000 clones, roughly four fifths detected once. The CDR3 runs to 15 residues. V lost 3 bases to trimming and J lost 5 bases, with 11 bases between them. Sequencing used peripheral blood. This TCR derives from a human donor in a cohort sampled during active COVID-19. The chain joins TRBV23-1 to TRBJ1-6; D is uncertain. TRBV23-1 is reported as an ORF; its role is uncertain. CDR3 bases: TGCGCCAGCAGTCAGCGTTCCCCCCATAATTCACCCCTCCACTTT. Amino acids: CASSQRSPHNSPLHF.